These 22 T cell receptor beta chains originate from one sample sequenced in a study of cytomegalovirus exposure and HLA in healthy donors. Primers for the PCR totalled 60 Vbeta and 13 Jbeta. TCRdb's copy holds only in-frame clones and misses some; the assay was immunoSEQ multiplex PCR. The profile shows 180,000 or so clones, around three quarters of them singletons. The sequenced material came from PBMCs. These receptors came from a woman younger than 45 in good health and CMV-seropositive.

The table lists this clone with a few counts. The V and J genes are TRBV9 and TRBJ1-2, with D maybe TRBD1 (5 bases). Trimming removed 0 bases from V and 3 bases from J, with 12 bases in between. This CDR3 spans 15 amino acids. Germline V gene data show CDR1 as SGDLS and CDR2 as YYNGEE. CDR3 nucleotide sequence: TGTGCCAGCAGCGTAGGGCAGGGAGGTCACTATGGCTACACCTTC. This sequence encodes CASSVGQGGHYGYTF. The full variable domain, rest sourced from reference TRBV9 and TRBJ1-2, is DSGVTQTPKHLITATGQRVTLRCSPRSGDLSVYWYQQSLDQGLQFLIQYYNGEERAKGNILERFSAQQFPDLHSELNLSSLELGDSALYFCASSVGQGGHYGYTFGSGTRLTVV.

The chain uses TRBV7-4 and TRBJ1-1; the match to TRBD1 covers 8 bases. V gave up 5 bases and J gave up 6 bases; unmatched junction bases: 5. Per the germline V gene, CDR1 is SGHVT and CDR2 is SQSDAQ. The CDR3 sequence is 13 residues long. The CDR3 region is CASSPGQGAEAFF. CDR3 in DNA: TGTGCCAGCAGCCCCGGACAGGGTGCTGAAGCTTTCTTT. Variable domain in full (rest from reference TRBV7-4 and TRBJ1-1): GAGVSQSPRYKVAKRGRDVALRCDSISGHVTLYWYRQTLGQGSEVLTYSQSDAQRDKSGRPSGRFSAERPERSVSTLKIQRTEQGDSAVYLCASSPGQGAEAFFGQGTRLTVV.

The chain couples TRBV5-8 to TRBJ1-4; D remains unclear. The ends were cut back, 0 bases at V and 8 bases at J, with 5 bases in the middle. The CDR3 spans 12 residues. The germline gives CDR1 SGHTS, CDR2 YDEGEE. CDR3 DNA: TGTGCCAGCAGCTTGGCCCGGGAAAAACTGTTTTTT. Its translation: CASSLAREKLFF.

V is TRBV30 and J is TRBJ2-2; tentative D call: TRBD1 (5 bases). Germline loops: CDR1 GTSNPN, CDR2 SVGIG (reference sequence). Trimming took off 3 bases at V and 4 bases at J, with 9 bases between the two ends. CDR3 length equals 13 residues. The CDR3 protein is CAWSWQGTGELFF. CDR3 nucleotides: TGTGCCTGGAGCTGGCAGGGCACCGGGGAGCTGTTTTTT. The variable domain in full, completed from reference TRBV30 and TRBJ2-2, reads SQTIHQWPATLVQPVGSPLSLECTVEGTSNPNLYWYRQAAGRGLQLLFYSVGIGQISSEVPQNLSASRPQDRQFILSSKKLLLSDSGFYLCAWSWQGTGELFFGEGSRLTVL.

This clone was counted a few times. The chain recombines TRBV27 with TRBJ1-6, with D maybe TRBD1 (5 bases). This CDR3 has 12 residues. Per the germline V gene, CDR1 is MNHEY and CDR2 is SMNVEV (reference sequence). V was shortened by 11 bases and J by 7 bases, with 12 bases between the two germline ends. This CDR3 is CAAGRNNSPLHF. The CDR3 nucleotides read TGTGCCGCGGGGCGGAACAATTCACCCCTCCACTTT.

The chain has TRBV28 and TRBJ2-7, with D possibly being TRBD1 (6 bases). The CDR3 extends over 15 amino acids. Germline CDR1 MDHEN, CDR2 SYDVKM. The germline V and J ends were trimmed by 6 bases and 4 bases, with 19 bases remaining between them. The CDR3 coding sequence is TGTGCCAGCAGGACACAGGGACCCCCTCATTACGAGCAGTACTTC. As protein: CASRTQGPPHYEQYF.

V is TRBV7-9 and J is TRBJ1-1; TRBD1 matches at 7 bases. The CDR3 runs to 15 residues. With V trimmed by 4 bases and J by 4 bases, 9 bases remained unmatched. The germline CDR1 and CDR2 sequences are SEHNR and FQNEAQ (reference sequence). The CDR3 loop is CASSSNRGGGTEAFF. Written as DNA, the CDR3 is TGTGCCAGCAGCTCGAACAGGGGTGGGGGCACTGAAGCTTTCTTT. The whole variable domain, filled in from reference TRBV7-9 and TRBJ1-1, reads DTGVSQNPRHKITKRGQNVTFRCDPISEHNRLYWYRQTLGQGPEFLTYFQNEAQLEKSRLLSDRFSAERPKGSFSTLEIQRTEQGDSAMYLCASSSNRGGGTEAFFGQGTRLTVV.

The chain is built from TRBV2 and TRBJ1-1; a weak D match, TRBD1 (6 bases). Germline assignment: CDR1 SNHLY and CDR2 FYNNEI. Trimming removed 7 bases from V and 6 bases from J, with 15 bases in between. The CDR3 sequence is 13 residues long. CDR3 region: CASTTQGTPEAFF. CDR3 sequence (DNA): TGTGCCAGCACTACACAGGGAACCCCTGAAGCTTTCTTT. The full variable domain, its missing parts supplied by reference TRBV2 and TRBJ1-1, is EPEVTQTPSHQVTQMGQEVILRCVPISNHLYFYWYRQILGQKVEFLVSFYNNEISEKSEIFDDQFSVERPDGSNFTLKIRSTKLEDSAMYFCASTTQGTPEAFFGQGTRLTVV.

The CDR3 coding sequence is TGTGCCAGCAGCTTTCTAGACAGTTCACCCCTCCACTTT. This encodes CASSFLDSSPLHF. This chain joins TRBV7-6 and TRBJ1-6; D might be TRBD1 (5 bases). This CDR3 contains 13 residues. Germline CDR1 and CDR2: SGHVS and FNYEAQ. V gave up 3 bases and J gave up 9 bases, with 9 bases separating them. Using reference TRBV7-6 and TRBJ1-6 for the parts outside the CDR3, the full variable domain is GAGVSQSPRYKVTKRGQDVALRCDPISGHVSLYWYRQALGQGPEFLTYFNYEAQQDKSGLPNDRFSAERPEGSISTLTIQRTEQRDSAMYRCASSFLDSSPLHFGNGTRLTVT.

The chain joins TRBV11-2 to TRBJ2-7; 7 nucleotides match TRBD1. The CDR3 is 13 residues long. CDR1 SGHAT and CDR2 FQNNGV come from the germline V gene. The V gene end was trimmed by 5 bases and the J gene end by 1 base; junction bases not matched to a gene: 2. CDR3 protein: CASSRGLSYEQYF. For the CDR3, the DNA is TGTGCCAGCAGCAGGGGGCTATCCTACGAGCAGTACTTC.

The chain links TRBV27 to TRBJ2-7; 7 bases align to TRBD2. The CDR3 is made up of 16 amino acids. Germline V gene lookup returns CDR1 MNHEY and CDR2 SMNVEV (reference sequence). The J segment lost 3 bases and the V segment lost 5 bases, leaving 13 bases of the junction unmatched. CDR3 in DNA: TGTGCCAGCAGTCCCCTCGGGGGGTTGGGGATCTACGAGCAGTACTTC. As protein: CASSPLGGLGIYEQYF.

V and J are TRBV2 and TRBJ2-7; perhaps TRBD2 as D (5 bases). This CDR3 has 12 amino acids. The V end was cut by 6 bases, the J end by 0 bases, with 6 bases between. Germline CDR1 and CDR2: SNHLY and FYNNEI. The CDR3 nucleotides read TGTGCCAGCAGCCGGGGCTCCTACGAGCAGTACTTC. It yields the protein CASSRGSYEQYF.

The chain is built from TRBV5-1 and TRBJ1-1, with 8 bases that match TRBD1. The CDR3 is 13 amino acids. Germline CDR1 is SGHRS and CDR2 is YFSETQ. The V gene end was trimmed by 5 bases and the J gene end by 5 bases; junction bases not matched to a gene: 5. The CDR3 reads CASSRTGRTEAFF. The CDR3 region has the DNA TGCGCCAGCAGTAGGACAGGGCGGACTGAAGCTTTCTTT.

This chain connects TRBV12-1 to TRBJ2-3; the table assigns TRBD1, which was not confirmed against the DNA. TRBV12-1 is deemed a pseudogene. The length of the CDR3 is 12 residues. The CDR3: CASSEQTDTQYF. The CDR3, as DNA: TGTGCCAGCAGCGAACAAACAGATACGCAGTATTTT.

V and J are TRBV7-2 and TRBJ1-4, with 10 bases identical to TRBD1. V lost 5 bases, J lost 5 bases, and 5 bases stayed unmatched. The CDR3 is 15 amino acids. CDR1 and CDR2 (germline): SGHTA, FQGNSA. CDR3 DNA: TGTGCCAGCAGCCCCCGGACAGGGGGAAATGAAAAACTGTTTTTT. Its translation: CASSPRTGGNEKLFF. Full variable domain (outside the CDR3, taken from reference TRBV7-2 and TRBJ1-4): GAGVSQSPSNKVTEKGKDVELRCDPISGHTALYWYRQSLGQGLEFLIYFQGNSAPDKSGLPSDRFSAERTGGSVSTLTIQRTQQEDSAVYLCASSPRTGGNEKLFFGSGTQLSVL.

V is TRBV27 and J is TRBJ2-7; TRBD2 aligns across 9 bases. The germline gives CDR1 MNHEY, CDR2 SMNVEV (reference sequence). The CDR3 is 14 residues long. V lost 3 bases to trimming and J lost 6 bases; unmatched junction nucleotides: 6. CDR3 nucleotides: TGTGCCAGCAGTTTGGCGGGAGGGCCGTTCGAGCAGTACTTC. Translating gives CASSLAGGPFEQYF.

The V and J genes are TRBV29-1 and TRBJ1-1; D is perhaps TRBD1 (6 bases). The CDR3 is 13 amino acids. The V and J ends lost 7 bases and 1 base respectively, with 13 bases between them. Germline V gene lookup returns CDR1 SQVTM and CDR2 ANQGSEA. The CDR3 protein is CSALDRTNTEAFF. The DNA of the CDR3 is TGCAGCGCCTTGGACAGAACGAACACTGAAGCTTTCTTT.

The chain combines TRBV9 with TRBJ1-3, with D possibly being TRBD1 (6 bases). Germline-derived CDR1 and CDR2 are SGDLS and YYNGEE. V lost 4 bases and J lost 0, with 14 bases in between. CDR3 length: 16 residues. The CDR3 sequence: CASSPTGTVSGNTIYF. For the CDR3, the DNA is TGTGCCAGCAGCCCCACAGGGACGGTCTCTGGAAACACCATATATTTT.

The J gene is TRBJ2-2, the V gene TRBV27, with D perhaps TRBD2 (6 bases). The V end lost 0 bases, the J end lost 1 base, and 9 bases lay between the germline ends. CDR3 size: 16 residues. Germline V gene lookup returns CDR1 MNHEY and CDR2 SMNVEV (reference sequence). The CDR3 DNA sequence: TGTGCCAGCAGTTTATCTAGCGGAGTGAACACCGGGGAGCTGTTTTTT. It specifies CASSLSSGVNTGELFF.

V is TRBV30 and J is TRBJ1-2; a weak D match, TRBD1 (6 bases). Germline V gene data show CDR1 as GTSNPN and CDR2 as SVGIG (reference sequence). The CDR3 has 14 amino acids. The V end lost 3 bases, the J end lost 4 bases, and 15 bases lay between the germline ends. In DNA form, the CDR3 reads TGTGCCTGGAGAGCCTCAGGACAGTCCTATGGCTACACCTTC. This sequence encodes CAWRASGQSYGYTF.

This rearrangement joins TRBV30 to TRBJ1-2; 7 positions match TRBD1. CDR1 GTSNPN and CDR2 SVGIG come from the germline V gene (reference sequence). CDR3 length: 12 amino acids. The V segment lost 1 base and the J segment 8 bases; nucleotides outside the gene matches: 4. The CDR3 sequence: CAWSAGQRGYTF. The CDR3 nucleotides are TGTGCCTGGAGTGCGGGACAGCGGGGCTACACCTTC.

The rearrangement links TRBV2 to TRBJ1-5; D not certain. The CDR3 is 14 residues long. Trimming pared 7 bases from V and 0 bases from J, leaving 10 bases between. Germline-derived CDR1 and CDR2 are SNHLY and FYNNEI. CDR3 DNA sequence: TGTGCCAGCAAGGGCGGGAATAGCAATCAGCCCCAGCATTTT. Residues: CASKGGNSNQPQHF.